This TCR beta chain stems from a study of siplizumab effects on memory and regulatory T cells. This clone was picked up one time. The antigen is not known. Produced via immunoSEQ multiplex PCR; TCRdb's table is partial and in-frame only. The table has tens of thousands of clones, 80% to 90% seen once; the top ten hold over 1.5%. Study findings and constraints: Of the proliferating CD4+ or CD8+ clones, roughly 75-97% lacked a naive or memory phenotype that could be assigned. Naive T cell populations appeared to exhibit greater diversity than memory cells and appeared to be major alloresponse contributors. Alloreactive sequences whose origin lay in unstimulated CD4+ memory cells were significantly reduced by siplizumab. A small minority of alloreactive clones were mapped to unstimulated subsets.

The sequenced sample consisted of Tregs sorted from blood. The sequence derives from a human donor in good health.

The CDR3 coding sequence is TGTGCCACCAGCCATTCAAGTAGTTTCTATAGCAATCAGCCCCAGCATTTT. It specifies CATSHSSSFYSNQPQHF. V is TRBV15 and J is TRBJ1-5; D is unresolved. V was pared by 5 bases and J by 0 bases, with 17 bases between. This CDR3 is 17 amino acids long. Germline V lookup: CDR1 LNHNV, CDR2 YYDKDF (reference sequence).